This TCR beta chain appears in the sequencing data of a study of CD8 T cells in ankylosing spondylitis. Molecular-barcoded quantitative 5'-RACE produced these TCR beta libraries. TCRdb re-called the 5' RACE reads through MiXCR, storing one row per CDR3 protein. The repertoire has over 25,000 distinct CDR3 sequences, roughly 8.6% of them found once; the top ten carry approximately 29%. Comment on this clonotype: Its specificity is not known.

Findings and caveats of the study: Disease-linked clones were reportedly significantly enriched in matched ankylosing spondylitis synovial fluid.

The CDR3 extends over 14 amino acids. From germline, CDR1 is SQVTM and CDR2 ANQGSEA. J gave up 3 bases and V 6 bases, and 7 bases lay outside the gene matches. The receptor comes from a male donor with ankylosing spondylitis or in good health (not recorded which). The specimen was blood. The chain joins TRBV29-1 to TRBJ2-4, with 8 bases fitting TRBD1. Written as DNA, the CDR3 is TGCAGCGTCTGGACAGGGCTTAACAAAAACATTCAGTACTTC. Its translation is CSVWTGLNKNIQYF.